These 5 T cell receptor beta chains share one sample of origin, sequenced in a study of blood T cell repertoires in COVID-19. Generated by immunoSEQ multiplex PCR, the TCRdb table keeps only in-frame clones and is missing some. The data contain 490,000 or so clones, 88% of them singletons. Sequenced sample: PBMCs or T cells enriched from blood (not recorded which). The receptors come from a woman aged 55-70 years who had recovered from COVID-19.

The V and J genes are TRBV15 and TRBJ1-6; 7 bases agree with TRBD1. The germline V gene encodes CDR1 LNHNV and CDR2 YYDKDF (reference sequence). The junction had 5 bases not matched to a gene; V was cut back by 5 bases and J by 7 bases. This CDR3 has 14 amino acids. DNA for the CDR3: TGTGCCACCAGCGGCGGACAGGTGAATTCACCCCTCCACTTT. It is translated as CATSGGQVNSPLHF.

The chain is built from TRBV6-5 and TRBJ2-4; TRBD1 matches at 8 bases. Per germline, CDR1 MNHEY and CDR2 SVGAGI. V shed 2 bases, J shed 7 bases, and the junction held 7 bases outside the gene matches. This CDR3 is 15 amino acids long. CDR3 region: CASSYLAGGENIQYF. Written as DNA, the CDR3 is TGTGCCAGCAGTTACCTGGCAGGGGGCGAGAACATTCAGTACTTC.

The chain uses TRBV6-6 and TRBJ1-1; D ambiguous. From germline, CDR1 is MNHNY and CDR2 SVGAGI (reference sequence). The V and J ends lost 7 bases and 5 bases respectively, with 14 bases between them. This CDR3 spans 13 amino acids. This CDR3 reads CASKLVLSTEAFF. The CDR3 coding sequence is TGTGCCAGCAAGTTGGTCCTATCGACTGAAGCTTTCTTT.

The V gene is TRBV12-5, the J gene TRBJ2-2; 11 positions match TRBD1. V lost 7 bases and J lost 6; bases outside the gene matches: 7. Germline CDR1 reads LGHNT; CDR2 reads FRNRAP. The CDR3 spans 15 residues. CDR3 region: CASALGTGGPGELFF. The DNA for the CDR3 is TGTGCTAGTGCCCTGGGGACAGGGGGTCCCGGGGAGCTGTTTTTT.

The V and J genes are TRBV9 and TRBJ2-7, with D maybe TRBD2 (5 bases). The CDR3 loop spans 15 amino acids. CDR1 and CDR2 from the germline V gene are SGDLS and YYNGEE. The V gene lost 0 bases and the J gene lost 3 bases, with 13 bases spanning the gap. The CDR3 sequence is CASSVAWGVLYEQYF. CDR3 in DNA: TGTGCCAGCAGCGTAGCTTGGGGAGTACTCTACGAGCAGTACTTC.